A selection of T cell receptor beta chains follows, all from one sample in a study of response to subunit inactivated influenza vaccine. TCRdb re-called the RT-PCR reads with MiXCR, one entry per CDR3 protein. This table has 500,000 or so distinct CDR3 sequences, approximately 15% appearing once. The sample in question was CD4+ T cells sorted from PBMCs, obtained 23 to 25 months after vaccination. Source of these receptors: a man between 50 and 70 years old who received an inactivated influenza vaccine. Each CDR3 is given with its conserved first and last residue. Fields, in order: D gene, clone size, V gene, J gene, CDR3 DNA, CDR3 protein. The D gene is left open where the match is weak. Clone size is not always given. Where it is, it says once, few, many or a class for expanded clones.

TRBD2	few	TRBV7-2	TRBJ2-1	TGTGCCAGCAGACGGACTAGCGACTTTAATGAGCAGTTCTTC	CASRRTSDFNEQFF
TRBD2	-	TRBV7-2	TRBJ2-7	TGTGCCAGCAGCTTAATCCGGGGGGGGTCCTACGAGCAGTACTTC	CASSLIRGGSYEQYF
-	few	TRBV7-9	TRBJ2-2	TGTGCCAGCAGCCAAGGGACACCGAACACCGGGGAGCTGTTTTTT	CASSQGTPNTGELFF
-	many	TRBV18	TRBJ2-3	TGTGCCAGCTCACCATTCACTAAAGATACGCAGTATTTT	CASSPFTKDTQYF
-	-	TRBV28	TRBJ2-6	TGTGCCAGCAGCCAAAATCGTGGGGCCAACGTCCTGACTTTC	CASSQNRGANVLTF
-	-	TRBV7-6	TRBJ2-4	TGTGCCAGCAGCTTAGGTCCCCTTCGTCGGGGACCAGCCAAAAACATTCAGTACTTC	CASSLGPLRRGPAKNIQYF
-	few	TRBV20-1	TRBJ2-1	TGCAGTGCGCCGGGTAGTCCCTCCTACAATGAGCAGTTCTTC	CSAPGSPSYNEQFF
-	few	TRBV28	TRBJ1-5	TGTGCCAGCAGATTGACAGTGAATAATCAGCCCCAGCATTTT	CASRLTVNNQPQHF
TRBD1	once	TRBV20-1	TRBJ2-1	TGCAGTGCTAGTGACAGGGAGCGTATAAATGAGCAGTTCTTC	CSASDRERINEQFF
-	few	TRBV15	TRBJ2-7	TGTGCCACCAGCAGAGCGGGAGCTCTCGGCTACGAGCAGTACTTC	CATSRAGALGYEQYF
-	-	TRBV7-9	TRBJ2-7	TGTGCCAGCAGCTTAGCGCTCCCGGGCTCATACGAGCAGTACTTC	CASSLALPGSYEQYF
-	-	TRBV7-6	TRBJ2-1	TGTGCCAGCAGCTTAGAGGCGCGCTACAATGAGCAGTTCTTC	CASSLEARYNEQFF
-	-	TRBV10-3	TRBJ1-1	TGTGCCATCAGTGCACAGGGTGGGAGCACTGAAGCTTTCTTT	CAISAQGGSTEAFF
TRBD1	few	TRBV30	TRBJ2-1	TGTGCCTGGAGTTTCCTCAGACAGGGTTGGGAGAATGAGCAGTTCTTC	CAWSFLRQGWENEQFF
-	few	TRBV3-1	TRBJ1-4	TGTGCCAGCAGCCAAACCCGGCGGGGATTCGAGAAACTGTTTTTT	CASSQTRRGFEKLFF
TRBD2	-	TRBV7-6	TRBJ2-5	TGTGCCAGCAGTTCCACCTCCGGGACTAGCTGGCAGACCCAGTACTTC	CASSSTSGTSWQTQYF
TRBD2	few	TRBV20-1	TRBJ2-1	TGCAGTGCTAGGTTATGGACTAGCGCGAGGGGTGAGCAGTTCTTC	CSARLWTSARGEQFF
TRBD1	once	TRBV19	TRBJ2-2	TGTGCCAGTCCAGCAGGGTTCCGGGACAGCTACGCGAACACCGGGGAGCTGTTTTTT	CASPAGFRDSYANTGELFF
-	few	TRBV20-1	TRBJ2-7	TGCAGTGCTAGACCTGCCTACGAGCAGTACTTC	CSARPAYEQYF
-	-	TRBV7-9	TRBJ2-3	TGTGCCAGCATCAGGGTGGGGACAGATACGCAGTATTTT	CASIRVGTDTQYF
-	many	TRBV20-1	TRBJ2-1	TGCAGTGCTAGTCAGGCGGAGAACTATCAGTTCTTC	CSASQAENYQFF
-	-	TRBV7-2	TRBJ2-3	TGTGCCAGCAGCTTAGCCCAGGTCCCCGGGTATTTT	CASSLAQVPGYF
TRBD2	few	TRBV20-1	TRBJ2-7	TGCAGTGCTGCGACTAGCGGGAGGGCCAACGAGCAGTACTTC	CSAATSGRANEQYF
-	many	TRBV3-1	TRBJ2-7	TGTGCCAGCAGCAGCCACGACCAGGAGCAGTACTTC	CASSSHDQEQYF
TRBD2	many	TRBV12-3/TRBV12-4	TRBJ2-5	TGTGCCAGCAGGCTAGCGGGGGAAGAGACCCAGTACTTC	CASRLAGEETQYF
-	few	TRBV7-9	TRBJ1-2	TGTGCCAGCAGCGGCCTCTATGGCTACACCTTC	CASSGLYGYTF
-	-	TRBV5-8	TRBJ2-5	TGTGCCAGCAGGGATGTCGCGGAGACCCAGTACTTC	CASRDVAETQYF
TRBD2	many	TRBV24-1	TRBJ2-1	TGTGCCACCAGTGACCCGGGACTAGCGGGGTCACCCGAGCAGTTCTTC	CATSDPGLAGSPEQFF
TRBD2	many	TRBV7-2	TRBJ2-5	TGTGCCAGCAGCTACACTAGCGGGTTGGTGGAGACCCAGTACTTC	CASSYTSGLVETQYF
TRBD2	few	TRBV6-2/TRBV6-3	TRBJ2-1	TGTGCCAGCAGTCGACTAGCCCCCTTGAATGAGCAGTTCTTC	CASSRLAPLNEQFF
-	-	TRBV12-3/TRBV12-4	TRBJ2-1	TGTGCCAGCACCCCTGTTGGGGCGGTCTCCTACAATGAGCAGTTCTTC	CASTPVGAVSYNEQFF
-	few	TRBV18	TRBJ1-1	TGTGCCAGCTCACGCGGAGGGGCAGGGATGAACACTGAAGCTTTCTTT	CASSRGGAGMNTEAFF
-	-	TRBV27	TRBJ1-5	TGTGCCAGCAGTTTTGGGGGGCTTAGCAATCAGCCCCAGCATTTT	CASSFGGLSNQPQHF
TRBD2	-	TRBV20-1	TRBJ2-3	TGCAGTGCCTCATTCGGGGCGGGAGGGGAAGATACGCAGTATTTT	CSASFGAGGEDTQYF
TRBD1	few	TRBV7-2	TRBJ2-2	TGTGCCAGCAGCTCAGCGGCAGGGGGCATCGGGGAGCTGTTTTTT	CASSSAAGGIGELFF
-	few	TRBV7-8	TRBJ1-2	TGTGCCAGCAGCTTATCGGGGACATACTATGGCTACACCTTC	CASSLSGTYYGYTF
TRBD1	few	TRBV29-1	TRBJ1-5	TGCAGCGTGACGACAGGGGGGAGCAATCAGCCCCAGCATTTT	CSVTTGGSNQPQHF
-	many	TRBV21-1	TRBJ2-7	TGTGCCTTACCAAGCGGGAGTCCCTACGAGCAGTACTTC	CALPSGSPYEQYF
-	few	TRBV9	TRBJ2-1	TGTGCCAGCAGCGCCGATCCCTACGGCAATGAGCAGTTCTTC	CASSADPYGNEQFF
-	few	TRBV5-1	TRBJ2-3	TGCGCCAGCAGTCACGGAGCCAGCGGAACAGATACGCAGTATTTT	CASSHGASGTDTQYF
-	few	TRBV29-1	TRBJ2-2	TGCAGCGTGGTGATCAGGGGACCCGTTCCCGGGGAGCTGTTTTTT	CSVVIRGPVPGELFF
TRBD1	many	TRBV4-2	TRBJ1-4	TGTGCCAGCAGCCAGGACATCGGGGGGCGCAGGGGGCTCCCTAGTGAAAAACTGTTTTTT	CASSQDIGGRRGLPSEKLFF
-	few	TRBV6-4	TRBJ2-3	TGTGCCAGCAGTGACTCTTTCCGGGGTACGCAGTATTTT	CASSDSFRGTQYF
-	few	TRBV3-1	TRBJ2-7	TGTGCCAGCAGCCAAGATCTGGGGCTCACCTACGAGCAGTACTTC	CASSQDLGLTYEQYF
TRBD1	-	TRBV4-1	TRBJ2-7	TGCGCCAGCAGCCAAGTCCCGACAGGGGCCTCCTACGAGCAGTACTTC	CASSQVPTGASYEQYF
-	-	TRBV9	TRBJ2-4	TGTGCCAGCAGCTCAGGGATGGGGGAAAACATTCAGTACTTC	CASSSGMGENIQYF
-	few	TRBV6-1	TRBJ2-7	TGTGCCAGCAGTGCCAGGGCGCAATCCTACGAGCAGTACTTC	CASSARAQSYEQYF
TRBD1	-	TRBV6-5	TRBJ2-7	TGTGCCAGCAGATTAACCGGGACAGGGGCCTACGAGCAGTACTTC	CASRLTGTGAYEQYF
-	few	TRBV4-1	TRBJ2-7	TGCGCCAGCAGCCAAGATTTTTGGGGGGCTGCCTACGAGCAGTACTTC	CASSQDFWGAAYEQYF
TRBD2	few	TRBV28	TRBJ2-3	TGTGCCAGCAGAGTGGGACTAGCGGACACAGATACGCAGTATTTT	CASRVGLADTDTQYF
-	-	TRBV20-1	TRBJ2-4	TGCAGTGCGGGGCCAGATGTACTAAACATTCAGTACTTC	CSAGPDVLNIQYF
TRBD1	few	TRBV12-3/TRBV12-4	TRBJ2-7	TGTGCCAGCAGCGTACACCGGGACAGGGTATACGAGCAGTACTTC	CASSVHRDRVYEQYF
-	many	TRBV12-3/TRBV12-4	TRBJ2-1	TGTGCCAGCAGTTTAGCAGGGAGATCCCACAATGAGCAGTTCTTC	CASSLAGRSHNEQFF